The 17 T cell receptor beta chains below all came from one sample that was sequenced in a study of T-cell reconstitution after alpha-beta-depleted transplantation in children. TCRbeta library construction was performed incorporating unique molecular identifiers. One entry per CDR3 protein results from TCRdb running MiXCR on the PCR reads. The sample has about 340,000 distinct CDR3 sequences; about a tenth are singletons. The source was PBMCs from the stem cell graft donor, collected from the stem cell graft. These receptors came from a human donor who donated a stem cell graft to a child with acute lymphoblastic leukemia.

This clonotype came up a few times. The chain couples TRBV4-1 to TRBJ2-7; 8 nucleotides agree with TRBD1. With 3 bases clipped from V and 7 bases from J, the junction kept 20 bases outside the gene matches. The germline CDR1 and CDR2 sequences are MGHRA and YSYEKL. This CDR3 is built from 18 residues. CDR3 nucleotide sequence: TGCGCCAGCAGCCATCCTTTAAGGGACAGGAGGATTTCGAGGGAGCAGTACTTC. It is translated as CASSHPLRDRRISREQYF.

In this sample, this clonotype turned up a few times. The chain has TRBV6-6 and TRBJ2-1; unclear D gene. Germline-derived CDR1 and CDR2 are MNHNY and SVGAGI (reference sequence). This CDR3 has 13 amino acids. V lost 5 bases, J lost 8 bases, and 13 bases lay in between. The chain's CDR3 is CASSVAPRDEQFF. CDR3 DNA: TGTGCCAGCAGTGTGGCACCGAGAGATGAGCAGTTCTTC.

The sample holds many counts of this clonotype. V gene TRBV20-1 combines with J gene TRBJ2-7; TRBD2 might be the D (5 bases). This CDR3 has 12 residues. Germline V CDR1 and CDR2: DFQATT, SNEGSKA (reference sequence). V shed 4 bases and J shed 3 bases, with 10 bases lying between them. The CDR3 reads CSATLEGYEQYF. CDR3 nucleotides: TGCAGTGCTACCCTAGAGGGCTACGAGCAGTACTTC.

This clonotype was seen a few times. This rearrangement joins TRBV12-3 or TRBV12-4 to TRBJ2-5, with 11 bases aligning to TRBD2. The CDR3 is made up of 16 amino acids. The V gene end was trimmed by 3 bases and the J gene end by 5 bases; junction bases not matched to a gene: 8. The CDR3: CASSFKLAGEAETQYF. The CDR3 DNA reads as TGTGCCAGCAGTTTCAAACTAGCGGGAGAGGCGGAGACCCAGTACTTC.

At least ten counts were recorded for this clonotype. The chain employs TRBV5-1 and TRBJ1-1; D call uncertain. Trimming removed 6 bases from V and 1 base from J, with 10 bases in between. Germline V gene data show CDR1 as SGHRS and CDR2 as YFSETQ. This CDR3 comprises 13 residues. The CDR3 nucleotides read TGCGCCAGCAAGGCAGCGTGGAACACTGAAGCTTTCTTT. Its translation is CASKAAWNTEAFF.

The rearrangement joins TRBV12-3 or TRBV12-4 to TRBJ1-2; possibly TRBD1 for D (5 bases). Trimming took 5 bases from V and 4 from J, leaving 17 bases between them. This CDR3 is 15 amino acids long. The CDR3 loop reads CASSPTRETIYGYTF. CDR3 coding DNA: TGTGCCAGCAGTCCAACCAGGGAGACAATCTATGGCTACACCTTC.

J is TRBJ2-3 and V is TRBV9; 9 bases map to TRBD2. The V and J ends lost 4 bases and 6 bases, in that order; junction bases with no gene match: 9. The CDR3 has 15 amino acids. Germline CDR1 SGDLS, CDR2 YYNGEE. CDR3 in DNA: TGTGCCAGCAGCTCCCGACTAGCGGATCCCGATACGCAGTATTTT. The encoded protein is CASSSRLADPDTQYF.

This clonotype came up a few times. V usage is TRBV7-6 and J usage is TRBJ2-7; 10 bases match TRBD2. The CDR3 is 15 residues long. Germline V CDR1 and CDR2: SGHVS, FNYEAQ. Losses at the gene ends were 2 bases for V and 3 bases for J; bases not matched to a gene: 4. The chain's CDR3 is CASSLRTSGLYEQYF. The CDR3 DNA follows: TGTGCCAGCAGCTTAAGGACTAGCGGACTCTACGAGCAGTACTTC.

The rearrangement links TRBV15 to TRBJ2-7; tentatively, D is TRBD1 or TRBD2 (6 bases each). The CDR3 covers 15 residues. V lost 2 bases to trimming and J lost 4 bases, with 15 bases between them. The germline V gene has CDR1 LNHNV and CDR2 YYDKDF (reference sequence). CDR3 nucleotides: TGTGCCACCAGCAGACCCCCAAGGGGGAGGTACGAGCAGTACTTC. It translates to CATSRPPRGRYEQYF.

CDR3 loop: CASSIMVAGGYNEQFF. The CDR3, as DNA: TGTGCCAGTAGTATAATGGTAGCGGGAGGTTACAATGAGCAGTTCTTC. This chain joins TRBV19 and TRBJ2-1; 10 positions agree with TRBD2. The germline V gene encodes CDR1 LNHDA and CDR2 SQIVND (reference sequence). With V trimmed by 2 bases and J by 4 bases, 5 bases remained unmatched. The CDR3 sequence is 16 residues long.

The chain links TRBV4-3 to TRBJ2-5; D remains ambiguous. V was cut by 5 bases and J by 0 bases, with 13 bases left in between. Germline V gives CDR1 LGHNA, CDR2 YSLEER. This CDR3 has 15 amino acids. The CDR3 loop is CASSLAYGHQETQYF. The CDR3, as DNA: TGCGCCAGCAGCTTAGCTTATGGGCACCAAGAGACCCAGTACTTC.

This chain links TRBV5-1 with TRBJ1-2; D ambiguous. Trimming took off 0 bases at V and 4 bases at J, with 10 bases between the two ends. The germline V gene has CDR1 SGHRS and CDR2 YFSETQ. The CDR3 spans 14 residues. CDR3 region: CASSLAGGRYGYTF. The CDR3 bases are TGCGCCAGCAGCTTGGCCGGAGGCCGCTATGGCTACACCTTC.

At least ten counts were recorded for this clonotype. This chain connects TRBV4-1 to TRBJ2-4; TRBD1 is a possible D gene (6 bases). CDR3 length: 15 residues. V lost 4 bases, J lost 6 bases, and 16 bases lay in between. The germline V gene has CDR1 MGHRA and CDR2 YSYEKL. In DNA form, the CDR3 reads TGCGCCAGCAGCCCAGGGGCTTGGGTCGGAAACATTCAGTACTTC. It yields the protein CASSPGAWVGNIQYF.

This clonotype was seen a few times. The chain uses TRBV28 and TRBJ1-3; D is possibly TRBD1 (5 bases). The ends were cut back, 6 bases at V and 1 base at J, with 25 bases in the middle. The CDR3 contains 19 residues. CDR1 is MDHEN and CDR2 is SYDVKM in the germline V gene. CDR3 protein: CASRAPRQGALLSGNTIYF. In nucleotides, the CDR3 is TGTGCCAGCAGGGCCCCTAGGCAGGGAGCTTTATTATCTGGAAACACCATATATTTT.

The J gene is TRBJ1-3, the V gene TRBV15; TRBD1 is a possible D gene (5 bases). V lost 0 bases to trimming and J lost 3 bases, with 12 bases between them. Germline assignment: CDR1 LNHNV and CDR2 YYDKDF (reference sequence). CDR3 length: 16 residues. CDR3 loop: CATSRDRGAGGNTIYF. The CDR3 DNA is TGTGCCACCAGCAGAGATCGAGGGGCGGGTGGAAACACCATATATTTT. Based on the CDR3 plus reference TRBV15 and TRBJ1-3, the full variable domain is DAMVIQNPRYQVTQFGKPVTLSCSQTLNHNVMYWYQQKSSQAPKLLFHYYDKDFNNEADTPDNFQSRRPNTSFCFLDIRSPGLGDTAMYLCATSRDRGAGGNTIYFGEGSWLTVV.

The table lists this clonotype with a few counts. The chain is built from TRBV24-1 and TRBJ2-3; 7 positions match TRBD1. Germline V gene sequence: CDR1 KGHDR, CDR2 SFDVKD. The CDR3 spans 17 residues. J was trimmed by 1 base and V by 4 bases; bases with no gene match: 10. In DNA form, the CDR3 reads TGTGCCACCAGTGACCGGACCACAGGGGCGGGCACAGATACGCAGTATTTT. Amino acid sequence: CATSDRTTGAGTDTQYF.

The rearrangement uses TRBV24-1 and TRBJ2-1; D is perhaps TRBD1 or TRBD2 (6 bases each). The germline CDR1 and CDR2 sequences are KGHDR and SFDVKD. V shed 3 bases and J shed 9 bases, with 20 bases lying between them. The CDR3 covers 16 residues. CDR3 residues: CATSDPSRGRTGEQFF. CDR3 bases: TGTGCCACCAGTGATCCGTCCCGGGGGCGAACGGGTGAGCAGTTCTTC.